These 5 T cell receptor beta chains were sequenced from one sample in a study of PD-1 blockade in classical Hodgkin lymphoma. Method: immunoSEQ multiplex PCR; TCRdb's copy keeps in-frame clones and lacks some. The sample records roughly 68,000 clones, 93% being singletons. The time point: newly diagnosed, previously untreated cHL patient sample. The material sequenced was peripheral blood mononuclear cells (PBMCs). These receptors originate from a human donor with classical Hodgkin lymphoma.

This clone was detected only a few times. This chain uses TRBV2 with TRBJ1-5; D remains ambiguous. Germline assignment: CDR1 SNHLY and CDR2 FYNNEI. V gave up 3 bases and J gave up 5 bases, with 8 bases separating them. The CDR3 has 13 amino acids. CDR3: CASSDSRYQPQHF. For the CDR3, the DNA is TGTGCCAGCAGTGACAGTCGTTATCAGCCCCAGCATTTT.

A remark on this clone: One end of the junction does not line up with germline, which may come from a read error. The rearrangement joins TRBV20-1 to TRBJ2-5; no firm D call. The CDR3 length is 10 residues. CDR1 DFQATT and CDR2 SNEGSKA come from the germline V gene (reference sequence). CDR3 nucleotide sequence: TGCAGTGCCGGTCGAGAGACCCGGTACTTC. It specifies CSAGRETRYF.

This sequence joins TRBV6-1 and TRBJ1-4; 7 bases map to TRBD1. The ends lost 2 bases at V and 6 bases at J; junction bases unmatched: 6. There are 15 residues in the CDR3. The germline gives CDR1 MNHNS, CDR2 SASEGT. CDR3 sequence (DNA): TGTGCCAGCAGTGAACGGTTAGGGACAGATGAAAAACTGTTTTTT. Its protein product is CASSERLGTDEKLFF.

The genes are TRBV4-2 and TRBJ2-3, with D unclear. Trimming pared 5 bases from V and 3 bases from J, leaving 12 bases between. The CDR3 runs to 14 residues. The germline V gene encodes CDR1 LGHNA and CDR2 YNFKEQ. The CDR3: CASSKRLGTDTQYF. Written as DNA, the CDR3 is TGTGCCAGCAGCAAACGACTGGGGACAGATACGCAGTATTTT.

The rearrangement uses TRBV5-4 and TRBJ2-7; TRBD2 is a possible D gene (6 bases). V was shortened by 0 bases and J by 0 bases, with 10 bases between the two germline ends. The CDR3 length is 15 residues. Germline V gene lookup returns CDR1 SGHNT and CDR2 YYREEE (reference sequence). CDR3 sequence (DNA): TGTGCCAGCAGCTTGGAAGGGACTGTCTCCTACGAGCAGTACTTC. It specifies CASSLEGTVSYEQYF. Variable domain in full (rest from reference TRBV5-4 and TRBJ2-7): ETGVTQSPTHLIKTRGQQVTLRCSSQSGHNTVSWYQQALGQGPQFIFQYYREEENGRGNFPPRFSGLQFPNYSSELNVNALELDDSALYLCASSLEGTVSYEQYFGPGTRLTVT.